Given below is one T cell receptor (beta chain) in context. What it binds is not known. This specimen comes from a study of shared clonotypes between healthy human individuals. Sequencing used immunoSEQ multiplex PCR; TCRdb keeps in-frame clones, though not all of them. The sample yields about 960,000 clones, approximately 76% seen once. General study results and limits: Against clonotypes common to all four donors, non-shared ones had lower generation probabilities.

The CDR3 runs 15 residues. Germline CDR1 is SGHDT and CDR2 is YYEEEE. V was shortened by 2 bases and J by 1 base, with 11 bases between the two germline ends. What was sequenced was memory CD4+ T cells sorted from blood. Sample subset: CD45RA-negative fraction. The TCR originated in a man between 18 and 29 years old in good health. The chain has TRBV5-6 and TRBJ2-3, with D perhaps matching TRBD2 (7 bases). The CDR3, as DNA: TGTGCCAGCAGCTTTACCGGGGGGCGCACAGATACGCAGTATTTT. Translated: CASSFTGGRTDTQYF.